This passage covers 10 T cell receptor beta chains from one sample sequenced in a study of CD8 T cells in ankylosing spondylitis (dated by TCRdb to about 2017). What the research found in general, with its limitations: A TCR beta motif of several highly homologous amino acid variants appeared characteristic of blood from ankylosing spondylitis patients.

Libraries came from 5' RACE. The data were produced on an Illumina HiSeq 2500. The public reads were reprocessed in TCRdb via fastp at Q25 and MiXCR, keeping in-frame beta chains. For every CDR3 protein sequence, its rows merge into one entry that carries the most common genes and DNA. Across this sample there are fewer than 450,000 distinct CDR3 sequences, with approximately 17% seen only once. The top ten hold approximately 1% of the sample. Their antigen targets remain unknown. Sequencing input: blood, either unsorted or a sorted T cell fraction (not recorded which). The origin of the receptors is a male donor with ankylosing spondylitis.

V and J are TRBV20-1 and TRBJ2-7, with TRBD2 matching over 10 bases. CDR3 length equals 16 residues. Losses at the gene ends were 0 bases for V and 3 bases for J; bases not matched to a gene: 8. Germline assignment: CDR1 DFQATT and CDR2 SNEGSKA (reference sequence). The DNA of the CDR3 is TGCAGTGCTAGAGAGCTAGCGGGAGTTATCCTCTACGAGCAGTACTTC. Translating it yields CSARELAGVILYEQYF.

This clonotype was seen more than once but under ten times. For the CDR3, the DNA is TGCGCCAGCAGCGAACGGGACACTTACTACGAGCAGTACTTC. It specifies CASSERDTYYEQYF. The chain employs TRBV5-1 and TRBJ2-7; maybe TRBD1 (6 bases). V lost 4 bases and J lost 3, with 14 bases in between. The CDR3 extends over 14 amino acids. Germline lookup yields CDR1 SGHRS and CDR2 YFSETQ.

This rearrangement joins TRBV6-4 to TRBJ2-1; possibly TRBD2 for D (6 bases). The germline CDR1 and CDR2 sequences are MRHNA and SNTAGT. V was clipped by 2 bases and J by 7 bases, with 15 bases between them. This CDR3 contains 15 residues. Here the CDR3 DNA reads TGTGCCAGCAGTGACGATTGGGGACTTCAAAATGAGCAGTTCTTC. Protein product: CASSDDWGLQNEQFF.

Comment on this clonotype: A much more abundant neighbour one base away suggests this may be a read error. The CDR3 end shows no conserved phenylalanine or tryptophan, and so a read error is likely. This sequence joins TRBV5-1 and TRBJ2-5, with 11 bases identical to TRBD2. The V gene end was trimmed by 4 bases and the J gene end by 3 bases; junction bases not matched to a gene: 5. The CDR3 covers 15 residues. CDR1 is SGHRS, CDR2 YFSETQ, per germline. The CDR3 nucleotides are TGCGCCAGCAGCCGTGGGACTAGCGGAAAAGAGACCCAGTACTCC. It translates to CASSRGTSGKETQYS.

This clonotype came up a few times. This chain connects TRBV7-9 to TRBJ1-2, with D maybe TRBD1 (5 bases). Trimming removed 3 bases from V and 4 bases from J, with 9 bases in between. The germline V gene has CDR1 SEHNR and CDR2 FQNEAQ (reference sequence). The CDR3 loop spans 13 amino acids. The chain's CDR3 is CASSFRQLYGYTF. The CDR3 nucleotides are TGTGCCAGCAGCTTCCGACAGCTCTATGGCTACACCTTC. The full variable domain, completed using reference TRBV7-9 and TRBJ1-2, is DTGVSQNPRHKITKRGQNVTFRCDPISEHNRLYWYRQTLGQGPEFLTYFQNEAQLEKSRLLSDRFSAERPKGSFSTLEIQRTEQGDSAMYLCASSFRQLYGYTFGSGTRLTVV.

Details on this clonotype: A read error may be the cause here, since a much bigger clone is one base away. This rearrangement joins TRBV12-5 to TRBJ2-7, with D possibly being TRBD2 (7 bases). This CDR3 comprises 17 residues. Trimming removed 3 bases at V and 0 bases at J, with 18 bases between. Germline V lookup: CDR1 LGHNT, CDR2 FRNRAP. The CDR3 protein is CASGFVLGGASSYEQYF. CDR3 nucleotides: TGTGCTAGTGGTTTTGTACTGGGGGGGGCGAGCTCCTACGAGCAGTACTTC. Looking up the rest from reference TRBV12-5 and TRBJ2-7 gives the full variable domain: DARVTQTPRHKVTEMGQEVTMRCQPILGHNTVFWYRQTMMQGLELLAYFRNRAPLDDSGMPKDRFSAEMPDATLATLKIQPSEPRDSAVYFCASGFVLGGASSYEQYFGPGTRLTVT.

This clonotype came up a few times. The chain joins TRBV5-1 to TRBJ1-2; 9 nucleotides agree with TRBD1. This CDR3 spans 15 amino acids. The germline CDR1 and CDR2 sequences are SGHRS and YFSETQ. The ends lost 4 bases at V and 8 bases at J; junction bases unmatched: 12. The CDR3 bases are TGCGCCAGCAGCGACCGGGACAGGGTGTCAGGGGGCTACACCTTC. Translation gives CASSDRDRVSGGYTF.

The chain employs TRBV9 and TRBJ2-2; D gene ambiguous. Trimming removed 0 bases from V and 1 base from J, with 7 bases in between. The CDR3 is made up of 15 amino acids. Germline V gene lookup returns CDR1 SGDLS and CDR2 YYNGEE. CDR3 nucleotide sequence: TGTGCCAGCAGCGTAGATGTGAGGAACACCGGGGAGCTGTTTTTT. Its translation: CASSVDVRNTGELFF. Filled out from reference TRBV9 and TRBJ2-2, the complete variable domain reads DSGVTQTPKHLITATGQRVTLRCSPRSGDLSVYWYQQSLDQGLQFLIQYYNGEERAKGNILERFSAQQFPDLHSELNLSSLELGDSALYFCASSVDVRNTGELFFGEGSRLTVL.

The rearrangement links TRBV7-9 to TRBJ1-2; unclear D gene. V was trimmed by 5 bases and J by 6 bases, leaving 13 bases between them. The CDR3 has 13 amino acids. CDR1 and CDR2 from the germline V gene are SEHNR and FQNEAQ (reference sequence). The CDR3 here is CASSPQRVDGYTF. CDR3 bases: TGTGCCAGCAGCCCGCAAAGGGTGGATGGCTACACCTTC.

In this sample, this clonotype turned up a few times. V gene TRBV7-8 combines with J gene TRBJ2-1; 15 bases line up with TRBD2. Germline V gene data show CDR1 as SGHVS and CDR2 as FQNEAQ. Trimming cost V 5 bases and J 10 bases; bases outside gene matches: 6. There are 15 residues in the CDR3. CDR3 sequence (DNA): TGTGCCAGCAGCAACTCCGGACTAGCGGGAGGGGAGCAGTTCTTC. Its protein is CASSNSGLAGGEQFF.